One sample yielded the 29 T cell receptor beta chains listed below, sequenced in a study of OX40 agonist ivuxolimab in advanced cancers. Sequenced by immunoSEQ multiplex PCR; TCRdb stores in-frame clones only, minus some. This table holds 45,000 to 60,000 clones, roughly 90% found once. Material: CD4+ or CD8+ T cells sorted from blood, obtained in a trial of the OX40 agonist ivuxolimab. Receptors were obtained from an adult with an advanced solid tumor such as melanoma, head and neck, liver or kidney cancer.

V and J are TRBV29-1 and TRBJ2-7; TRBD2 might be the D (5 bases). Germline V gives CDR1 SQVTM, CDR2 ANQGSEA. This CDR3 spans 14 amino acids. The ends were cut back, 5 bases at V and 3 bases at J, with 17 bases in the middle. Written as DNA, the CDR3 is TGCAGCGTTAAAGGGTTGGGCGGACTCTACGAGCAGTACTTC. Its protein is CSVKGLGGLYEQYF.

The chain joins TRBV27 to TRBJ2-7, with D tentatively TRBD1 (5 bases). V lost 3 bases, J lost 6 bases, and 15 bases lay in between. CDR1 MNHEY and CDR2 SMNVEV come from the germline V gene (reference sequence). The CDR3 has 14 residues. DNA of the CDR3: TGTGCCAGCAGTTTTAGGCAGGGAATGTCCGAGCAGTACTTC. Protein product: CASSFRQGMSEQYF.

The V call is TRBV11-2, the J call TRBJ1-2, with D perhaps TRBD1 (6 bases). CDR1 is SGHAT, CDR2 FQNNGV, per germline. The CDR3 consists of 17 residues. Trimming took off 4 bases at V and 1 base at J, with 19 bases between the two ends. The CDR3 nucleotides read TGTGCCAGCAGCTCCCTAGGCAGGGGCGAATTTAACTATGGCTACACCTTC. It codes for CASSSLGRGEFNYGYTF.

For the CDR3, the DNA is TGTGCCAGCAGGGGACTAGCGGGATATGGTGGTGAGCAGTACTTC. As protein: CASRGLAGYGGEQYF. The genes are TRBV6-6 and TRBJ2-7; TRBD2 aligns across 13 bases. The germline gives CDR1 MNHNY, CDR2 SVGAGI (reference sequence). The CDR3 totals 15 residues. With V trimmed by 6 bases and J by 7 bases, 9 bases remained unmatched.

The genes are TRBV28 and TRBJ1-5; D possibly corresponds to TRBD1 (6 bases). The V gene lost 6 bases and the J gene lost 7 bases, with 13 bases spanning the gap. Germline V CDR1 and CDR2: MDHEN, SYDVKM. The CDR3 is made up of 13 amino acids. In DNA form, the CDR3 reads TGTGCCAGCAGCCCTGCAGGGGTGCAGCCCCAGCATTTT. Translated: CASSPAGVQPQHF.

This chain connects TRBV2 to TRBJ2-7, with 13 nucleotides matching TRBD2. V was pared by 4 bases and J by 5 bases, with 8 bases of the junction left unmatched. Germline loops: CDR1 SNHLY, CDR2 FYNNEI. CDR3 size: 16 residues. The CDR3 sequence: CASSALLAGGPHEQYF. The CDR3 DNA is TGTGCCAGCAGTGCCCTACTAGCGGGAGGGCCCCACGAGCAGTACTTC.

This chain links TRBV5-8 with TRBJ2-1; 12 positions agree with TRBD2. CDR3 size: 16 residues. V lost 3 bases to trimming and J lost 6 bases; unmatched junction nucleotides: 7. CDR1 and CDR2 (germline): SGHTS, YDEGEE. Written as DNA, the CDR3 is TGTGCCAGCAGCTCCGGGACTAGCGGGTTATTCAATGAGCAGTTCTTC. It specifies CASSSGTSGLFNEQFF.

The J gene is TRBJ1-2, the V gene TRBV7-8; 8 bases align to TRBD1. The CDR3 extends over 13 amino acids. V shed 5 bases, J shed 4 bases, and the junction held 3 bases outside the gene matches. Germline values: CDR1 SGHVS, CDR2 FQNEAQ. CDR3 DNA: TGTGCCAGCAGCCCACAGGGGGGCTATGGCTACACCTTC. It codes for CASSPQGGYGYTF. Full variable domain (outside the CDR3, taken from reference TRBV7-8 and TRBJ1-2): GAGVSQSPRYKVAKRGQDVALRCDPISGHVSLFWYQQALGQGPEFLTYFQNEAQLDKSGLPSDRFFAERPEGSVSTLKIQRTQQEDSAVYLCASSPQGGYGYTFGSGTRLTVV.

This sequence joins TRBV7-9 and TRBJ1-3; no reliable D call. In germline, CDR1 is SEHNR, CDR2 FQNEAQ (reference sequence). Trimming took 5 bases from V and 1 from J, leaving 12 bases between them. This CDR3 is 15 amino acids long. In nucleotides, the CDR3 is TGTGCCAGCAGCCCCGGGATACTTTCTGGAAACACCATATATTTT. Protein sequence: CASSPGILSGNTIYF. Filled out from reference TRBV7-9 and TRBJ1-3, the complete variable domain reads DTGVSQNPRHKITKRGQNVTFRCDPISEHNRLYWYRQTLGQGPEFLTYFQNEAQLEKSRLLSDRFSAERPKGSFSTLEIQRTEQGDSAMYLCASSPGILSGNTIYFGEGSWLTVV.

J is TRBJ2-7 and V is TRBV15; tentative D call: TRBD2 (5 bases). The CDR3 runs to 15 residues. Germline V gene sequence: CDR1 LNHNV, CDR2 YYDKDF (reference sequence). V lost 1 base to trimming and J lost 7 bases, with 17 bases between them. The CDR3 bases are TGTGCCACCAGCAGAGGTAGGAACGGGGTCTGGGAGCAGTACTTC. It is translated as CATSRGRNGVWEQYF.

This chain links TRBV28 with TRBJ1-1, with D tentatively TRBD1 (5 bases). Germline loops: CDR1 MDHEN, CDR2 SYDVKM. This CDR3 spans 14 amino acids. The germline V and J ends were trimmed by 7 bases and 3 bases, with 15 bases remaining between them. The CDR3 is CASTSRGADTEAFF. Written as DNA, the CDR3 is TGTGCCAGCACCTCCCGGGGCGCGGACACTGAAGCTTTCTTT.

The chain uses TRBV19 and TRBJ1-1; 9 bases match TRBD1. The junction had 5 bases not matched to a gene; V was cut back by 5 bases and J by 1 base. In germline, CDR1 is LNHDA, CDR2 SQIVND (reference sequence). The CDR3 contains 15 residues. In DNA, the CDR3 is TGTGCCAGTAGTTGGGACAGGGTAACGAACACTGAAGCTTTCTTT. This gives the protein CASSWDRVTNTEAFF.

The chain couples TRBV6-4 to TRBJ1-6; tentatively, D is TRBD1 (6 bases). Looked up from germline, CDR1 is MRHNA and CDR2 is SNTAGT. CDR3 length equals 16 residues. V lost 8 bases and J 9 bases, leaving 23 bases between the germline ends. In DNA form, the CDR3 reads TGTGCCAGCCATATTACCGACAGGTGGGGATTTTCACCCCTCCACTTT. It codes for CASHITDRWGFSPLHF.

The chain is built from TRBV18 and TRBJ2-3; D gene ambiguous. V lost 4 bases to trimming and J lost 3 bases, with 14 bases between them. This CDR3 comprises 15 residues. In germline, CDR1 is KGHSH, CDR2 LQKENI. The CDR3 sequence: CASSQGPLVTDTQYF. The DNA for the CDR3 is TGTGCCAGCTCACAAGGTCCTTTGGTAACAGATACGCAGTATTTT.

The genes are TRBV6-1 and TRBJ2-2; 9 bases line up with TRBD2. Germline-derived CDR1 and CDR2 are MNHNS and SASEGT. J was trimmed by 3 bases and V by 4 bases; bases with no gene match: 3. The CDR3 runs 15 residues. CDR3 in amino acids: CASSVVAGDTGELFF. The CDR3 DNA is TGTGCCAGCAGTGTGGTAGCGGGAGACACCGGGGAGCTGTTTTTT.

The chain recombines TRBV6-6 with TRBJ2-2, with 12 bases aligning to TRBD2. The germline gives CDR1 MNHNY, CDR2 SVGAGI (reference sequence). The V gene end was trimmed by 2 bases and the J gene end by 5 bases; junction bases not matched to a gene: 0. The length of the CDR3 is 15 residues. The CDR3 coding sequence is TGTGCCAGCAGTTACCTAGCGGGAGGGACCGGGGAGCTGTTTTTT. Translating gives CASSYLAGGTGELFF.

The chain is built from TRBV19 and TRBJ1-5, with TRBD1 as a possible D gene (6 bases). CDR3 length: 14 residues. V shed 8 bases and J shed 5 bases, with 16 bases lying between them. Germline lookup yields CDR1 LNHDA and CDR2 SQIVND (reference sequence). In DNA, the CDR3 is TGTGCCAGTGCTATTCGGACAGCTGATCAGCCCCAGCATTTT. Protein product: CASAIRTADQPQHF.

The chain joins TRBV4-1 to TRBJ1-6; tentatively, D is TRBD1 (6 bases). This CDR3 has 15 amino acids. Trimming shortened V by 2 bases and J by 8 bases, and 13 bases separated the two germline ends. The germline V gene encodes CDR1 MGHRA and CDR2 YSYEKL. The CDR3 coding sequence is TGCGCCAGCAGCCAACACGCAGGGGTGGATTCACCCCTCCACTTT. It translates to CASSQHAGVDSPLHF.

The chain is built from TRBV2 and TRBJ2-1; D remains unclear. This CDR3 region has 14 residues. Trimming took 5 bases from V and 0 from J, leaving 8 bases between them. Looked up from germline, CDR1 is SNHLY and CDR2 is FYNNEI. The CDR3: CASSQLNSYNEQFF. Here the CDR3 DNA reads TGTGCCAGCAGTCAGCTAAACTCCTACAATGAGCAGTTCTTC.

The table lists this clone with a count of one. The genes are TRBV7-9 and TRBJ2-7; 7 positions match TRBD1. The CDR3 is 13 residues long. V lost 6 bases and J lost 3; bases outside the gene matches: 5. Germline-derived CDR1 and CDR2 are SEHNR and FQNEAQ (reference sequence). This CDR3 is CASRRDSDYEQYF. In nucleotides, the CDR3 is TGTGCCAGCAGACGGGACAGCGACTACGAGCAGTACTTC. Based on the CDR3 plus reference TRBV7-9 and TRBJ2-7, the full variable domain is DTGVSQNPRHKITKRGQNVTFRCDPISEHNRLYWYRQTLGQGPEFLTYFQNEAQLEKSRLLSDRFSAERPKGSFSTLEIQRTEQGDSAMYLCASRRDSDYEQYFGPGTRLTVT.

The V and J genes are TRBV5-6 and TRBJ2-7; perhaps D is TRBD1 or TRBD2 (5 bases each). CDR1 is SGHDT and CDR2 is YYEEEE in the germline V gene. V was trimmed by 3 bases and J by 3 bases, leaving 10 bases between them. CDR3 length: 13 amino acids. The CDR3 sequence is CASSYRDGYEQYF. The DNA of the CDR3 is TGTGCCAGCAGCTACCGGGACGGCTACGAGCAGTACTTC.

The chain joins TRBV9 to TRBJ2-5; the D gene is possibly TRBD1 (6 bases). V was cut by 0 bases and J by 5 bases, with 17 bases left in between. There are 16 residues in the CDR3. Germline lookup yields CDR1 SGDLS and CDR2 YYNGEE. The CDR3 nucleotides are TGTGCCAGCAGCGTAGCTACGGCAGGGGAGTGGGAGACCCAGTACTTC. Translating gives CASSVATAGEWETQYF.

CDR3 in amino acids: CASSLRDRYEQYF. Written as DNA, the CDR3 is TGTGCCAGCAGCCTTCGGGACCGCTACGAGCAGTACTTC. The chain links TRBV4-2 to TRBJ2-7; D tentatively fits TRBD1 or TRBD2 (5 bases each). Looked up from germline, CDR1 is LGHNA and CDR2 is YNFKEQ. The CDR3 runs 13 residues. V lost 4 bases, J lost 3 bases, and 10 bases lay in between.

V gene TRBV18 combines with J gene TRBJ1-5, with 7 bases identical to TRBD1. In germline, CDR1 is KGHSH, CDR2 LQKENI. Trimming took 2 bases from V and 0 from J; bases not matched to a gene: 16. The CDR3 spans 20 residues. Written as DNA, the CDR3 is TGTGCCAGCTCACCATATCAGTTCCCGGGACAGCGATATAGCAATCAGCCCCAGCATTTT. Encoded protein: CASSPYQFPGQRYSNQPQHF.

This chain links TRBV28 with TRBJ2-5; D perhaps matches TRBD2 (6 bases). The CDR3 contains 14 residues. V gave up 4 bases and J gave up 11 bases, with 20 bases separating them. Germline CDR1 MDHEN, CDR2 SYDVKM. The CDR3 region is CASSSSLGPREQYF. The DNA of the CDR3 is TGTGCCAGCAGTTCCTCCTTGGGACCCCGGGAGCAGTACTTC.

The V and J genes are TRBV15 and TRBJ2-1, with D possibly TRBD1 on 5 matching bases. This CDR3 spans 13 amino acids. V was trimmed by 3 bases and J by 9 bases, leaving 12 bases between them. In germline, CDR1 is LNHNV, CDR2 YYDKDF (reference sequence). The CDR3 DNA follows: TGTGCCACCAGCAGGGTGACAGTTAGTGAGCAGTTCTTC. Its translation is CATSRVTVSEQFF.

The table lists this clone with a count of one. The V gene is TRBV5-1, the J gene TRBJ2-1; TRBD2 agrees at 11 bases. The CDR3 length is 15 residues. The V gene's germline CDR1 is SGHRS and CDR2 YFSETQ. V was clipped by 3 bases and J by 5 bases; unmatched bases: 4. The CDR3 sequence is CASSSLAGGDNEQFF. As DNA, the CDR3 is TGCGCCAGCAGCTCGCTAGCGGGGGGCGACAATGAGCAGTTCTTC.

This clone was found once. This chain joins TRBV27 and TRBJ2-5; D is unclear. Germline values: CDR1 MNHEY, CDR2 SMNVEV (reference sequence). V was cut by 6 bases and J by 5 bases, with 16 bases left in between. The CDR3 consists of 14 residues. CDR3 sequence: CASSPSWIGETQYF. Here the CDR3 DNA reads TGTGCCAGCAGCCCAAGCTGGATTGGGGAGACCCAGTACTTC.

This clone appeared once. This sequence joins TRBV4-1 and TRBJ2-4, with 11 bases identical to TRBD2. The CDR3 runs to 15 residues. Germline assignment: CDR1 MGHRA and CDR2 YSYEKL. Trimming cost V 3 bases and J 6 bases; bases outside gene matches: 4. The CDR3: CASSQGLAGGNIQYF. The CDR3 nucleotides are TGCGCCAGCAGCCAGGGGCTAGCGGGGGGAAACATTCAGTACTTC.